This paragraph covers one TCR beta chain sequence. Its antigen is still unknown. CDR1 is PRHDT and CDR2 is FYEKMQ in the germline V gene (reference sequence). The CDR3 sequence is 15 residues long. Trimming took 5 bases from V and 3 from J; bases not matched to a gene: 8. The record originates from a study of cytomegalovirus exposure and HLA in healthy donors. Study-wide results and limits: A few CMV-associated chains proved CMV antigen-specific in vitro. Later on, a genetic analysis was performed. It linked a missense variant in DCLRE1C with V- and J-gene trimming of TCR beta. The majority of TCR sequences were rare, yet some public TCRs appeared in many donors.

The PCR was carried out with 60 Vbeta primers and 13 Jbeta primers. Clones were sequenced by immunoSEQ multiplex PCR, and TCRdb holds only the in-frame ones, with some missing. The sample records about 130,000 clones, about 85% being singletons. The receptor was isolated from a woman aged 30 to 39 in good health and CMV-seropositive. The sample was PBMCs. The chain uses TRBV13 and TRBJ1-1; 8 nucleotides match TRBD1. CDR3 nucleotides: TGTGCCAGCAGCCTGACAGGGGACCGGGACACTGAAGCTTTCTTT. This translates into CASSLTGDRDTEAFF.